This T cell receptor beta chain came from a study of STAT5B mutations in CD4+ large granular lymphocyte leukemia. Overall study findings and caveats: TRBV06-family usage was enriched in top patient clones (8/27) versus controls (2/35).

Original analysis: Lowest detectable productive clonotype frequency was 2.59 x 10-5. Data came from immunoSEQ multiplex PCR; TCRdb stores just in-frame clones and leaves some out. V, J and clone size are those of that table, while D and trimming were read from the DNA. The table includes about 48,000 clones, about 70% detected once. Germline values: CDR1 LNHDA, CDR2 SQIVND (reference sequence). This CDR3 comprises 14 residues. V was trimmed by 3 bases and J by 7 bases, leaving 15 bases between them. Worth noting for this clone: Its target is not known.

The chain employs TRBV19 and TRBJ2-5, with D possibly TRBD2 on 5 matching bases. The sequence was collected from a human donor in good health. The sequenced sample consisted of CD4+ T cells from blood buffy coats. The CDR3 region is CASSIGEQSGTQYF. The CDR3 DNA follows: TGTGCCAGTAGTATTGGGGAACAGAGCGGGACCCAGTACTTC.